The 29 T cell receptor beta chains in this list originate from one sample, sequenced in a study of cytomegalovirus exposure and HLA in healthy donors. The primer mix had 60 Vbeta and 13 Jbeta primers. Produced via immunoSEQ multiplex PCR; TCRdb's table is partial and in-frame only. The sample includes approximately 210,000 clones, about 80% of them seen just once. Sequencing was performed on PBMCs. The receptors stem from a woman aged 40-49 years in good health and CMV-seronegative.

This clone was seen more than once but under ten times. The V call is TRBV5-1, the J call TRBJ1-1; 8 bases are a match to TRBD1. The CDR3 spans 14 residues. CDR1 SGHRS and CDR2 YFSETQ come from the germline V gene. After removal of 4 bases from V and 10 bases from J, the junction contained 12 bases not matched to a gene. The CDR3 coding sequence is TGCGCCAGCAGCCCGGGACAGGAGGTGGGCCCAGCTTTCTTT. Translating it yields CASSPGQEVGPAFF.

This clone was recorded only once. V usage is TRBV6-1 and J usage is TRBJ2-1; 7 positions match TRBD2. This CDR3 region has 16 residues. Germline V CDR1 and CDR2: MNHNS, SASEGT. Germline trimming cut 4 bases from V and 0 bases from J; bases unmatched to any gene: 6. The CDR3 coding sequence is TGTGCCAGCAGTGGATTCCTAGCGGTCTCCTACAATGAGCAGTTCTTC. Protein: CASSGFLAVSYNEQFF.

The rearrangement joins TRBV27 to TRBJ1-2, with a possible D match to TRBD1 (5 bases). Germline V gene lookup returns CDR1 MNHEY and CDR2 SMNVEV (reference sequence). Trimming took off 11 bases at V and 6 bases at J, with 16 bases between the two ends. The CDR3 spans 12 residues. The CDR3 sequence is CASGSRVDGYTF. The CDR3, as DNA: TGTGCCTCAGGAAGCAGGGTGGATGGCTACACCTTC.

The chain is built from TRBV7-9 and TRBJ2-2; 10 positions agree with TRBD2. Trimming took 6 bases from V and 4 from J; bases not matched to a gene: 5. The CDR3 totals 15 residues. The germline gives CDR1 SEHNR, CDR2 FQNEAQ (reference sequence). The CDR3 nucleotides are TGTGCCAGCAGGAAATCTAGCGGGGGCACCGGGGAGCTGTTTTTT. This sequence encodes CASRKSSGGTGELFF.

V gene TRBV2 combines with J gene TRBJ2-2, with D tentatively TRBD1 (5 bases). From germline, CDR1 is SNHLY and CDR2 FYNNEI. This CDR3 is built from 16 residues. V lost 1 base and J lost 5, with 14 bases in between. CDR3 in amino acids: CASSEVRGTRTGELFF. In nucleotides, the CDR3 is TGTGCCAGCAGTGAAGTTAGGGGAACAAGAACCGGGGAGCTGTTTTTT.

The chain uses TRBV7-3 and TRBJ2-2; 8 bases line up with TRBD1. Germline V gene sequence: CDR1 SGHTA, CDR2 FQGTGA. The CDR3 loop spans 16 amino acids. V trimming: 5 bases; J trimming: 1 base; junction bases outside the gene matches: 6. This CDR3 reads CASSPFGQGNTGELFF. CDR3 coding DNA: TGTGCCAGCAGCCCCTTTGGACAGGGGAACACCGGGGAGCTGTTTTTT.

The chain recombines TRBV9 with TRBJ2-5; TRBD2 matches 9 bases. The CDR3 length is 18 residues. Germline trimming cut 3 bases from V and 4 bases from J; bases unmatched to any gene: 16. Germline assignment: CDR1 SGDLS and CDR2 YYNGEE. The DNA for the CDR3 is TGTGCCAGCAGCGCCGGGGTGGGCGGGAGGGCCGTAGGAGAGACCCAGTACTTC. Translated, it gives CASSAGVGGRAVGETQYF.

This rearrangement joins TRBV5-6 to TRBJ2-2, with unresolved D. The CDR3 is 12 residues long. Germline CDR1 SGHDT, CDR2 YYEEEE. Trimming cost V 0 bases and J 7 bases, with 4 bases left between them. The CDR3 nucleotides are TGTGCCAGCAGCTTGGTAGTCGGGGAGCTGTTTTTT. It yields the protein CASSLVVGELFF.

The chain has TRBV6-6 and TRBJ1-1; perhaps TRBD1 as D (5 bases). The germline V and J ends were trimmed by 5 bases and 7 bases, with 20 bases remaining between them. The CDR3 has 15 residues. CDR1 is MNHNY, CDR2 SVGAGI, per germline (reference sequence). The CDR3 sequence is CASSRKTGFSGEAFF. DNA for the CDR3: TGTGCCAGCAGTCGCAAAACAGGTTTTTCGGGTGAAGCTTTCTTT.

V and J are TRBV10-3 and TRBJ1-1; D is ambiguous. This CDR3 has 15 amino acids. Germline CDR1 is ENHRY and CDR2 is SYGVKD. With 4 bases removed from V and 1 base from J, the gap between germline ends came to 13 bases. For the CDR3, the DNA is TGTGCCATCAGTGGAAGTTCAGGCAGGAACACTGAAGCTTTCTTT. This translates into CAISGSSGRNTEAFF.

This clone was counted once. Other DNA sequences in this sample translate to the same CDR3. The chain is built from TRBV19 and TRBJ2-7; D is possibly TRBD2 (6 bases). CDR1 LNHDA and CDR2 SQIVND come from the germline V gene (reference sequence). Trimming took off 3 bases at V and 0 bases at J, with 12 bases between the two ends. CDR3 length: 15 residues. CDR3 sequence: CASSISAGSSYEQYF. CDR3 in DNA: TGTGCCAGTAGTATTTCTGCGGGATCCTCCTACGAGCAGTACTTC.

CDR3 loop: CASSLGSPGEFAEAFF. In DNA form, the CDR3 reads TGCGCCAGCAGCTTGGGTTCTCCGGGGGAGTTCGCTGAAGCTTTCTTT. The chain combines TRBV5-1 with TRBJ1-1, with D possibly TRBD1 on 5 matching bases. This CDR3 is built from 16 residues. Germline V lookup: CDR1 SGHRS, CDR2 YFSETQ. V was trimmed by 0 bases and J by 6 bases, leaving 18 bases between them.

In DNA form, the CDR3 reads TGTGCCAGCAGCGATGGTGGAGGTCCGGGAGCTTTCTTT. Translation gives CASSDGGGPGAFF. The gene calls are TRBV5-4 and TRBJ1-1, with D unclear. V was clipped by 4 bases and J by 10 bases, with 17 bases between them. CDR3 size: 13 residues. Germline V gene lookup returns CDR1 SGHNT and CDR2 YYREEE (reference sequence).

The J gene is TRBJ2-5, the V gene TRBV5-1; possibly TRBD2 for D (5 bases). Germline lookup yields CDR1 SGHRS and CDR2 YFSETQ. This CDR3 has 14 amino acids. With 0 bases removed from V and 3 bases from J, the gap between germline ends came to 9 bases. Here the CDR3 reads CASSLEMREETQYF. The DNA of the CDR3 is TGCGCCAGCAGCTTGGAAATGCGGGAAGAGACCCAGTACTTC.

The sample holds a few counts of this clone. The chain links TRBV7-2 to TRBJ1-2; 7 bases align to TRBD1. The germline CDR1 and CDR2 sequences are SGHTA and FQGNSA. The CDR3 runs to 14 residues. V dropped 5 bases and J dropped 0; count of bases not matched to a gene: 3. CDR3 in DNA: TGTGCCAGCAGCGTCGGGACAGCTAACTATGGCTACACCTTC. As protein: CASSVGTANYGYTF.

This clone was observed a handful of times. The chain is built from TRBV10-3 and TRBJ2-7; 8 bases agree with TRBD2. Germline V CDR1 and CDR2: ENHRY, SYGVKD. Trimming took 10 bases from V and 3 from J; bases not matched to a gene: 8. CDR3 size: 13 residues. CDR3 in amino acids: CATQVAGGYEQYV. The CDR3 DNA sequence: TGTGCCACCCAGGTCGCGGGGGGCTACGAGCAGTACGTC.

The V and J genes are TRBV7-2 and TRBJ2-2, with D unresolved. V was trimmed by 2 bases and J by 2 bases, leaving 6 bases between them. Germline values: CDR1 SGHTA, CDR2 FQGNSA. The CDR3 spans 14 residues. CDR3 DNA: TGTGCCAGCAGCTTAATTAGAAACACCGGGGAGCTGTTTTTT. Translating gives CASSLIRNTGELFF.

Turning to this clone: One end of the junction fails to match germline, which may point to a read error. This chain joins TRBV7-9 and TRBJ2-1; 10 bases agree with TRBD2. The CDR3 runs 15 residues. The germline gives CDR1 SEHNR, CDR2 FQNEAQ (reference sequence). CDR3 protein: CSSSWTSGSYDEQFF. Written as DNA, the CDR3 is TGTTCCAGCAGCTGGACTAGCGGTAGTTATGATGAGCAGTTCTTC.

This chain connects TRBV7-9 to TRBJ2-7; 14 bases are shared with TRBD2. Germline V gene lookup returns CDR1 SEHNR and CDR2 FQNEAQ (reference sequence). V trimming: 2 bases; J trimming: 4 bases; junction bases outside the gene matches: 10. This CDR3 comprises 18 residues. The CDR3 coding sequence is TGTGCCAGCAGCTTATCCTGGACTAGCGGGAGGAGGGGGTACGAGCAGTACTTC. Its translation is CASSLSWTSGRRGYEQYF.

The chain joins TRBV7-6 to TRBJ2-1; D might be TRBD2 (7 bases). Germline lookup yields CDR1 SGHVS and CDR2 FNYEAQ. With 1 base removed from V and 8 bases from J, the gap between germline ends came to 18 bases. The CDR3 spans 16 residues. The CDR3 sequence is CASSLGYGGGGHEQFF. CDR3 sequence (DNA): TGTGCCAGCAGCTTAGGTTACGGGGGCGGGGGACATGAGCAGTTCTTC.

This chain joins TRBV7-9 and TRBJ1-1, with TRBD1 identical over 11 bases. With V trimmed by 4 bases and J by 11 bases, 6 bases remained unmatched. Germline lookup yields CDR1 SEHNR and CDR2 FQNEAQ (reference sequence). CDR3 size: 13 residues. The CDR3 is CASSWGDRGGAFF. Here the CDR3 DNA reads TGTGCCAGCAGCTGGGGGGACAGGGGGGGGGCTTTCTTT.

The chain joins TRBV4-1 to TRBJ1-2, with unresolved D. The CDR3 extends over 18 amino acids. V lost 1 base to trimming and J lost 0 bases, with 18 bases between them. CDR1 is MGHRA and CDR2 is YSYEKL in the germline V gene. The CDR3 reads CASSQVFSERRANYGYTF. For the CDR3, the DNA is TGCGCCAGCAGCCAAGTGTTCTCTGAGCGGCGGGCTAACTATGGCTACACCTTC.

V gene TRBV7-2 combines with J gene TRBJ1-2; no firm D call. With 5 bases removed from V and 4 bases from J, the gap between germline ends came to 11 bases. Germline values: CDR1 SGHTA, CDR2 FQGNSA. CDR3 length: 13 amino acids. The CDR3 region is CASSPNSPYGYTF. CDR3 nucleotide sequence: TGTGCCAGCAGCCCCAACAGCCCCTATGGCTACACCTTC.

This clone has only a few counts. The rearrangement joins TRBV9 to TRBJ2-3, with TRBD2 identical over 11 bases. Germline CDR1 is SGDLS and CDR2 is YYNGEE. V lost 4 bases to trimming and J lost 0 bases; unmatched junction nucleotides: 7. The CDR3 loop spans 17 amino acids. The CDR3 protein is CASSFGLAGLSTDTQYF. CDR3 DNA sequence: TGTGCCAGCAGCTTTGGACTAGCGGGCCTTAGCACAGATACGCAGTATTTT.

The rearrangement uses TRBV30 and TRBJ2-7, with D possibly matching TRBD1 (5 bases). The germline V gene has CDR1 GTSNPN and CDR2 SVGIG (reference sequence). V was clipped by 2 bases and J by 0 bases, with 8 bases between them. This CDR3 contains 13 residues. Here the CDR3 reads CAWSWGSSYEQYF. Written as DNA, the CDR3 is TGTGCCTGGAGTTGGGGCAGCTCCTACGAGCAGTACTTC.

Regarding this clone: Different DNA sequences within this sample yield the same CDR3. This chain links TRBV30 with TRBJ2-7, with 9 bases identical to TRBD1. J gave up 4 bases and V 0 bases, and 4 bases lay outside the gene matches. CDR3 length: 14 residues. Germline loops: CDR1 GTSNPN, CDR2 SVGIG (reference sequence). In DNA form, the CDR3 reads TGTGCCTGGAGTGTAGGAGGGACAGGGTACGAGCAGTACTTC. Its protein is CAWSVGGTGYEQYF.

This chain links TRBV21-1 with TRBJ1-6. TRBV21-1 is a listed pseudogene. The CDR3 length is 12 residues. CDR3 amino acids: CASSKVSSPLHF. The CDR3 DNA reads as TGTGCCAGCAGCAAAGTTAGTTCACCCCTCCACTTT.

The V call is TRBV30, the J call TRBJ2-3, with 9 bases aligning to TRBD1. Germline V lookup: CDR1 GTSNPN, CDR2 SVGIG (reference sequence). Losses at the gene ends were 1 base for V and 1 base for J; bases not matched to a gene: 3. CDR3 length: 15 amino acids. The CDR3 protein is CAWSARDRGTDTQYF. Here the CDR3 DNA reads TGTGCCTGGAGTGCCCGGGACAGGGGCACAGATACGCAGTATTTT.

This chain links TRBV4-2 with TRBJ2-1; D remains unclear. This CDR3 has 12 residues. Germline-derived CDR1 and CDR2 are LGHNA and YNFKEQ. V lost 0 bases and J lost 9, with 6 bases in between. CDR3 in DNA: TGTGCCAGCAGCCAAGAGGTCAGTGAGCAGTTCTTC. Protein sequence: CASSQEVSEQFF.